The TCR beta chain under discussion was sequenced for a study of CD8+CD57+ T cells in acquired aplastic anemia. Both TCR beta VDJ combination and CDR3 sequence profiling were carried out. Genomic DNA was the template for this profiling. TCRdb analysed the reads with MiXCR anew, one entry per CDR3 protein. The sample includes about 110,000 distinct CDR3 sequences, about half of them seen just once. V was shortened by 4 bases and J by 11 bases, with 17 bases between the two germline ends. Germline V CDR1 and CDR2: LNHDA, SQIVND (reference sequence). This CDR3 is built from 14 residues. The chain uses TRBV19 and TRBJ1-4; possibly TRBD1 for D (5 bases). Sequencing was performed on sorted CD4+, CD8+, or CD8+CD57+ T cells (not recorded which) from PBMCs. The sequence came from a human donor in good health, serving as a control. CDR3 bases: TGTGCCAGTAGTAGCATGGGCCGTTGGGGGAAACTGTTTTTT. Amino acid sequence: CASSSMGRWGKLFF.